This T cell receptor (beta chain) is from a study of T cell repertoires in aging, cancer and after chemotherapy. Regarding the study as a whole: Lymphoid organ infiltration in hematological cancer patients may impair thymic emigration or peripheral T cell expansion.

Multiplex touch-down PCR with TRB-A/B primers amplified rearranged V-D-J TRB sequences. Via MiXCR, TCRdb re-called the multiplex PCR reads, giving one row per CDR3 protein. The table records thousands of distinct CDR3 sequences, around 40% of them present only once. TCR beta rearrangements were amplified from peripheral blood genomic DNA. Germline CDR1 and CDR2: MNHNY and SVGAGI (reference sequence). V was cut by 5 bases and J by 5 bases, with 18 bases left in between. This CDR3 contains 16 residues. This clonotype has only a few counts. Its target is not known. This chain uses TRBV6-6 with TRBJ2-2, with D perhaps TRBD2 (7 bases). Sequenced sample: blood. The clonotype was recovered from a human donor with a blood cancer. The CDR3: CASSRSGGSGTGELFF. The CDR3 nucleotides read TGTGCCAGCAGTCGTTCGGGGGGCAGTGGGACCGGGGAGCTGTTTTTT.